This record covers a single T cell receptor beta chain. Individuals aged roughly 18 to 95 years were recruited from 20 to 25 US areas. Membership in each cohort depended on participant-reported clinical history. Germline V gene sequence: CDR1 LNHNV, CDR2 YYDKDF (reference sequence). CDR3 length equals 16 residues. Trimming removed 3 bases at V and 3 bases at J, with 14 bases between. The sample originates from a study of blood T cell repertoires in COVID-19. Background on the study: Sources were T cells, B-cell-depleted T cells, or PBMCs; the material itself was cDNA or gDNA.

How the authors handled the data: Cell counts per sample came from amplifying reference gene primers. Here immunoSEQ multiplex PCR was the method, and the copy in TCRdb shows in-frame clones only, minus some. The DNA gave D and trimming, while V, J and clone size come from that table. The repertoire holds around 270,000 clones, roughly 88% seen once, with roughly 4% in the top ten. The TCR was taken from a woman younger than 45 who had recovered from COVID-19. The rearrangement links TRBV15 to TRBJ2-2; D is perhaps TRBD1 (5 bases). The sample comprised PBMCs or T cells enriched from blood (not recorded which). CDR3 loop: CATSRGQGWDTGELFF. CDR3 coding DNA: TGTGCCACCAGCAGGGGCCAGGGATGGGACACCGGGGAGCTGTTTTTT.